This T cell receptor (beta chain) derives from a study of T cell repertoires in cytomegalovirus infection. Remarks on this clonotype: Its antigen remains unknown.

TCRdb re-derived calls from the reads in MiXCR, one entry per CDR3 protein. The sample holds 700,000 to 850,000 distinct CDR3 sequences; approximately 32% are singletons and the top ten take around 12%. The CDR3 totals 15 residues. In germline, CDR1 is SGHNT, CDR2 YYREEE (reference sequence). The V and J ends lost 3 bases and 5 bases respectively, with 17 bases between them. This specimen was cultured CD8+ T cells from PBMCs, taken from culture after CMV antigen stimulation. The TCR was taken from a human donor in good health (CMV status not recorded). Some clones in this sample may be carry-over from other donors' samples. The chain uses TRBV5-4 and TRBJ1-1; possibly TRBD1 for D (5 bases). The CDR3 nucleotides read TGTGCCAGCAGCTGGAAAGGGACGAGAGGGACTGAAGCTTTCTTT. It translates to CASSWKGTRGTEAFF. The variable domain in full, completed from reference TRBV5-4 and TRBJ1-1, reads ETGVTQSPTHLIKTRGQQVTLRCSSQSGHNTVSWYQQALGQGPQFIFQYYREEENGRGNFPPRFSGLQFPNYSSELNVNALELDDSALYLCASSWKGTRGTEAFFGQGTRLTVV.